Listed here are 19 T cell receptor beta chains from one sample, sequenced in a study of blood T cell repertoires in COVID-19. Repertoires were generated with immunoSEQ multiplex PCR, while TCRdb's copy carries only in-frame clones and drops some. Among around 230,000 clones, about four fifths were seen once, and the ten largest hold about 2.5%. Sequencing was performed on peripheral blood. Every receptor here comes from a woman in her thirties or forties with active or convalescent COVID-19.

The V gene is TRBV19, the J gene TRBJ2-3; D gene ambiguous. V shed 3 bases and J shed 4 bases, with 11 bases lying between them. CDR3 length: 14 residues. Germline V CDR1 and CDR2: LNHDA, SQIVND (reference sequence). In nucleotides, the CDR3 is TGTGCCAGTAGTATTAAGCCCGAACCAGATACGCAGTATTTT. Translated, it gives CASSIKPEPDTQYF.

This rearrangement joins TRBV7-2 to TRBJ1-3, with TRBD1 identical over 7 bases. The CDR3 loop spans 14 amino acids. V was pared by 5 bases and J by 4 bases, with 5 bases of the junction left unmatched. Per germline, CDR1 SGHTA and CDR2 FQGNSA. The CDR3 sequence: CASSETGPGNTIYF. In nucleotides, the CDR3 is TGTGCCAGCAGCGAGACAGGGCCAGGAAACACCATATATTTT.

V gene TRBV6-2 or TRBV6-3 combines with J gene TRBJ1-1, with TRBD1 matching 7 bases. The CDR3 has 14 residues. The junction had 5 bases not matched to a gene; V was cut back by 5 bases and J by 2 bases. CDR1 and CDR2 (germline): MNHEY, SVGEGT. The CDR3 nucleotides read TGTGCCAGCAGTGGCGGGACAGTTAACACTGAAGCTTTCTTT. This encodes CASSGGTVNTEAFF.

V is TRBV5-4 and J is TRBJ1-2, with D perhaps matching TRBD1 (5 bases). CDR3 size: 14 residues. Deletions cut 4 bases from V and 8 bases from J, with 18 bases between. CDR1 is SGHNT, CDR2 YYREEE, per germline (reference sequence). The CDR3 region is CASSVRVVSSGYTF. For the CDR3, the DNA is TGTGCCAGCAGCGTCAGGGTTGTCTCCAGCGGCTACACCTTC.

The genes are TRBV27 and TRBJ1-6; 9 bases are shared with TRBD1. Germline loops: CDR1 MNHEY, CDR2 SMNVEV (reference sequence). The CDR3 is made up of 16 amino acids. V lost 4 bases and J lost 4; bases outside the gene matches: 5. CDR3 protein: CASSYMGQGYNSPLHF. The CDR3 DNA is TGTGCCAGCAGTTACATGGGACAGGGATATAATTCACCCCTCCACTTT.

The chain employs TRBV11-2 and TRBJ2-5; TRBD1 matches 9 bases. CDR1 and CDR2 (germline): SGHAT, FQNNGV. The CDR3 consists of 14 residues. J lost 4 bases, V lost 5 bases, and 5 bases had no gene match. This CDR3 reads CASSRDRAPETQYF. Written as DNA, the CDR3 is TGTGCCAGCAGCCGGGACAGGGCCCCAGAGACCCAGTACTTC.

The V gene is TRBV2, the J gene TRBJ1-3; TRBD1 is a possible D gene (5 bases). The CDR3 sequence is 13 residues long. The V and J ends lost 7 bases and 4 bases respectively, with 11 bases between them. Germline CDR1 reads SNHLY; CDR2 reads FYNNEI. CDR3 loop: CASIRGSGNTIYF. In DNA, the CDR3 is TGTGCCAGCATACGGGGGTCCGGAAACACCATATATTTT. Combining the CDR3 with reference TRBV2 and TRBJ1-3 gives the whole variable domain EPEVTQTPSHQVTQMGQEVILRCVPISNHLYFYWYRQILGQKVEFLVSFYNNEISEKSEIFDDQFSVERPDGSNFTLKIRSTKLEDSAMYFCASIRGSGNTIYFGEGSWLTVV.

The CDR3 coding sequence is TGTGCCAGCAGCTTAGTGGACAGTGTCCAAGAGACCCAGTACTTC. Amino acid sequence: CASSLVDSVQETQYF. The chain is built from TRBV7-2 and TRBJ2-5; perhaps TRBD1 as D (6 bases). Germline CDR1 and CDR2: SGHTA and FQGNSA. V lost 1 base and J 1 base, leaving 10 bases between the germline ends. The CDR3 length is 15 residues.

The chain's CDR3 is CASSQGSGNYGYTF. The CDR3 DNA is TGTGCCAGCAGCCAAGGTTCAGGGAACTATGGCTACACCTTC. This chain joins TRBV11-2 and TRBJ1-2; a weak D match, TRBD1 (5 bases). Germline V gene lookup returns CDR1 SGHAT and CDR2 FQNNGV. The CDR3 runs to 14 residues. Trimming pared 5 bases from V and 2 bases from J, leaving 12 bases between.

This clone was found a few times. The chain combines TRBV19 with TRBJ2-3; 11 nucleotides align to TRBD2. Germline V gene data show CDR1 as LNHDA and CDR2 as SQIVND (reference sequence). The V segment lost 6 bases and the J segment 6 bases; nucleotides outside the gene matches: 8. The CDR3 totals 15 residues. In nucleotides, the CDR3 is TGTGCCAGTAGCAAACTAGCGGGAGTACCGGATACGCAGTATTTT. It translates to CASSKLAGVPDTQYF.

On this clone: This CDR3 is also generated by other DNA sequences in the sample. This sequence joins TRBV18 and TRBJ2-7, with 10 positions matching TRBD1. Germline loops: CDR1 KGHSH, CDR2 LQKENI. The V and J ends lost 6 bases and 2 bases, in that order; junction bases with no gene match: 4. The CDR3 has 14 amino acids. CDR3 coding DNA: TGTGCCAGCTCTCCCGGGACAGGGGCCTACGAGCAGTACTTC. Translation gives CASSPGTGAYEQYF.

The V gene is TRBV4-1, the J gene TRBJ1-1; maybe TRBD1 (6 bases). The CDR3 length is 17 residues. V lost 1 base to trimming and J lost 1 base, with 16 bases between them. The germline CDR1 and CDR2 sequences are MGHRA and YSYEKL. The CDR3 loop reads CASSQGVDRWENTEAFF. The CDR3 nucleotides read TGCGCCAGCAGCCAAGGAGTCGACAGGTGGGAGAACACTGAAGCTTTCTTT.

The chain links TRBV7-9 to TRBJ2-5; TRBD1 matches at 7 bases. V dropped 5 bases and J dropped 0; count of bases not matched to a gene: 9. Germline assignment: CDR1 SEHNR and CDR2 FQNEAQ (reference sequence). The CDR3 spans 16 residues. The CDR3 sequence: CASSAVQGVYQETQYF. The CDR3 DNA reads TGTGCCAGCAGCGCTGTCCAGGGGGTTTACCAAGAGACCCAGTACTTC.

CDR3 protein: CASSDLNRGNNNEQFF. The CDR3 nucleotides read TGTGCCAGCAGTGACCTTAACAGGGGAAATAACAATGAGCAGTTCTTC. The chain uses TRBV6-4 and TRBJ2-1; TRBD1 matches 7 bases. CDR1 is MRHNA, CDR2 SNTAGT, per germline. This CDR3 has 16 amino acids. Germline trimming cut 2 bases from V and 5 bases from J; bases unmatched to any gene: 9.

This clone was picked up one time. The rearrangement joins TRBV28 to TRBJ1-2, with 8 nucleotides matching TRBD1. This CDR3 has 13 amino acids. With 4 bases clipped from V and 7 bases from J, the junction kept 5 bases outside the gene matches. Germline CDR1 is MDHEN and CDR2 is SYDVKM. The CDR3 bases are TGTGCCAGCAGTTACCGGGACAGGCCTGGCTACACCTTC. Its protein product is CASSYRDRPGYTF.

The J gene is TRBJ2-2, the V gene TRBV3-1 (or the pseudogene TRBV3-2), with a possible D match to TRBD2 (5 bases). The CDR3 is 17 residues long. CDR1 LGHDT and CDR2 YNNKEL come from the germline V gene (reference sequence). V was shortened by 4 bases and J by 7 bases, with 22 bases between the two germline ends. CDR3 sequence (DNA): TGTGCCAGCAGCCCCTCCATAGCGAGAGGGCTCGGCGGGGAGCTGTTTTTT. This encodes CASSPSIARGLGGELFF.

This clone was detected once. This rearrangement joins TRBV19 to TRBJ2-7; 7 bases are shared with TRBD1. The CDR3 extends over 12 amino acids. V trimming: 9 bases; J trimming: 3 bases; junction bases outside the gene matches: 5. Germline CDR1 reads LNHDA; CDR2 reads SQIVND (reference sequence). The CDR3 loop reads CASRDSVYEQYF. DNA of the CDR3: TGTGCCAGCCGGGACAGCGTCTACGAGCAGTACTTC.

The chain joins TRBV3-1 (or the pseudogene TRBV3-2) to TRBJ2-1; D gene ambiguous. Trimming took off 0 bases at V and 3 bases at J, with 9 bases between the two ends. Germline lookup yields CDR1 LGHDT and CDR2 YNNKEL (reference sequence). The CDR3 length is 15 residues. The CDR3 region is CASSQEGRSYNEQFF. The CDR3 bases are TGTGCCAGCAGCCAAGAGGGTAGGAGCTACAATGAGCAGTTCTTC.

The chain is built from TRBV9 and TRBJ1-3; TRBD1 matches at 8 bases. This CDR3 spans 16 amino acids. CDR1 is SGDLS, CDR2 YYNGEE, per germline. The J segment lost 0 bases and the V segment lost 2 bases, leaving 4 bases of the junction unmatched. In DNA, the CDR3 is TGTGCCAGCAGCGTCAACAGGGGGAGCTCTGGAAACACCATATATTTT. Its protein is CASSVNRGSSGNTIYF.